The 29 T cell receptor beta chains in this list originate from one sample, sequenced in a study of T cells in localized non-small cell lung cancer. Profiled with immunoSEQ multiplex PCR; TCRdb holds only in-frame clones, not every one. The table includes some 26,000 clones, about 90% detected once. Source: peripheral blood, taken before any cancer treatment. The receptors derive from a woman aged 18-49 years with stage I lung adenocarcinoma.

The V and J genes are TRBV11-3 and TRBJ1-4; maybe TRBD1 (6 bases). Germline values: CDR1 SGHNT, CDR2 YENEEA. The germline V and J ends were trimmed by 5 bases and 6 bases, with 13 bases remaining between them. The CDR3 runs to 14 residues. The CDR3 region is CASSPQGKDEKLFF. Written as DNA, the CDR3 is TGTGCCAGCAGCCCACAGGGCAAGGATGAAAAACTGTTTTTT.

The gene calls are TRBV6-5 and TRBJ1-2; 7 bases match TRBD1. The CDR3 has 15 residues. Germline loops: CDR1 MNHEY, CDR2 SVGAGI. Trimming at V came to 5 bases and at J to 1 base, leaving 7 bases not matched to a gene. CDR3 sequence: CASSPWTGHNYGYTF. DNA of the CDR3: TGTGCCAGCAGTCCTTGGACAGGCCATAACTATGGCTACACCTTC.

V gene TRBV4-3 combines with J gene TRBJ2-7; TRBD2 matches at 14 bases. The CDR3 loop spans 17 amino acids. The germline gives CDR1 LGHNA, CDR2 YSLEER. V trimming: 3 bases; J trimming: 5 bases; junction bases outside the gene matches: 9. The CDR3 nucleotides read TGCGCCAGCAGCCAGAGAGAGGGACTAGCGGGAGTCAACGAGCAGTACTTC. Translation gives CASSQREGLAGVNEQYF.

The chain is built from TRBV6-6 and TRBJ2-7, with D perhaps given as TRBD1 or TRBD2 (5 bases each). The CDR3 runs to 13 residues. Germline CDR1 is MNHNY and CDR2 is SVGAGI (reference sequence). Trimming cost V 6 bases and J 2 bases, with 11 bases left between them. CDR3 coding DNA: TGTGCCAGCAGGGGGCGGGTCACCTACGAGCAGTACTTC. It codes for CASRGRVTYEQYF.

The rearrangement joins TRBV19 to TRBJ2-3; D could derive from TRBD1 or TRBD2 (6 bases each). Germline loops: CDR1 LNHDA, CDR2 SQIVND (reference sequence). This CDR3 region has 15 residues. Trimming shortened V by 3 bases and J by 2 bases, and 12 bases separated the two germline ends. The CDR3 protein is CASSISGGTTDTQYF. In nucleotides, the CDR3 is TGTGCCAGTAGTATTTCCGGGGGCACCACAGATACGCAGTATTTT.

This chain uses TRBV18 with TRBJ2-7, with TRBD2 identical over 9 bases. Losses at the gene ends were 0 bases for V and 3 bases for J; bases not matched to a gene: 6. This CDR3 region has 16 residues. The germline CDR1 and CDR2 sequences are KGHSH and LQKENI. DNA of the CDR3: TGTGCCAGCTCACCACCTCTAGCGGGATTGATCTACGAGCAGTACTTC. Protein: CASSPPLAGLIYEQYF.

Here the CDR3 DNA reads TGTGCCAGTACCATTGGGCGGCCAGTCGATGAGCAGTTCTTC. Translated: CASTIGRPVDEQFF. This rearrangement joins TRBV19 to TRBJ2-1; D is uncertain. The CDR3 runs to 14 residues. Germline assignment: CDR1 LNHDA and CDR2 SQIVND (reference sequence). V lost 7 bases and J lost 8, with 18 bases in between.

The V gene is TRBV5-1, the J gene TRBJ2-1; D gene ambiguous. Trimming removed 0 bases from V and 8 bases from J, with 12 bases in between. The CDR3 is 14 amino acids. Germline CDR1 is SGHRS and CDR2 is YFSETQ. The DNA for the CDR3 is TGCGCCAGCAGCTTGGCCCCCGTCGAGGATGAGCAGTTCTTC. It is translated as CASSLAPVEDEQFF. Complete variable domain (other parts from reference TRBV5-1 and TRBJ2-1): KAGVTQTPRYLIKTRGQQVTLSCSPISGHRSVSWYQQTPGQGLQFLFEYFSETQRNKGNFPGRFSGRQFSNSRSEMNVSTLELGDSALYLCASSLAPVEDEQFFGPGTRLTVL.

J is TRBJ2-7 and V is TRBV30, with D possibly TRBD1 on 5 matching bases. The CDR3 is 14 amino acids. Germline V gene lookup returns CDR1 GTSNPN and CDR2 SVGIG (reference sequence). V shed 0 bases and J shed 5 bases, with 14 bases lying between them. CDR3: CAWSVGAVGDEQYF. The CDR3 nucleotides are TGTGCCTGGAGTGTAGGGGCGGTAGGTGACGAGCAGTACTTC. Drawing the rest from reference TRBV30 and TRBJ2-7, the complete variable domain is SQTIHQWPATLVQPVGSPLSLECTVEGTSNPNLYWYRQAAGRGLQLLFYSVGIGQISSEVPQNLSASRPQDRQFILSSKKLLLSDSGFYLCAWSVGAVGDEQYFGPGTRLTVT.

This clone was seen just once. In DNA form, the CDR3 reads TGTGCCAGCAGCAAAAGCGGGATTAGCACAGATACGCAGTATTTT. Protein: CASSKSGISTDTQYF. The rearrangement uses TRBV5-5 and TRBJ2-3; 7 bases line up with TRBD2. The CDR3 sequence is 15 residues long. CDR1 and CDR2 from the germline V gene are SGHKS and YYEKEE (reference sequence). The J segment lost 0 bases and the V segment lost 4 bases, leaving 5 bases of the junction unmatched. The whole variable domain, remainder taken from reference TRBV5-5 and TRBJ2-3, is DAGVTQSPTHLIKTRGQQVTLRCSPISGHKSVSWYQQVLGQGPQFIFQYYEKEERGRGNFPDRFSARQFPNYSSELNVNALLLGDSALYLCASSKSGISTDTQYFGPGTRLTVL.

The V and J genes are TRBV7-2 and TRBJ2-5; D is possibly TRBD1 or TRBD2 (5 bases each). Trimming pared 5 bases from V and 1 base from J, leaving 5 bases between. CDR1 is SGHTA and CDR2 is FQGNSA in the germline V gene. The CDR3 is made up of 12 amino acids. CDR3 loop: CASSGTQETQYF. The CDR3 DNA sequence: TGTGCCAGCAGCGGGACCCAAGAGACCCAGTACTTC. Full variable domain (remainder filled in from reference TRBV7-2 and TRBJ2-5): GAGVSQSPSNKVTEKGKDVELRCDPISGHTALYWYRQSLGQGLEFLIYFQGNSAPDKSGLPSDRFSAERTGGSVSTLTIQRTQQEDSAVYLCASSGTQETQYFGPGTRLLVL.

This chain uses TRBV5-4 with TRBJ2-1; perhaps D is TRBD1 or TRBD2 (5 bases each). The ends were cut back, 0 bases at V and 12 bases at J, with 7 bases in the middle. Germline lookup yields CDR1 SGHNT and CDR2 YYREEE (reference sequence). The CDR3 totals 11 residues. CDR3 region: CASSLGGWQFF. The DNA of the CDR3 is TGTGCCAGCAGCTTGGGGGGGTGGCAGTTCTTC.

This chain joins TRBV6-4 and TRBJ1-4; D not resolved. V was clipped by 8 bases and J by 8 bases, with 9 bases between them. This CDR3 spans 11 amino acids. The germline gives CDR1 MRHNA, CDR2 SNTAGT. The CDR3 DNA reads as TGTGCCAGCGGATACCTGGAAAAACTGTTTTTT. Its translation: CASGYLEKLFF.

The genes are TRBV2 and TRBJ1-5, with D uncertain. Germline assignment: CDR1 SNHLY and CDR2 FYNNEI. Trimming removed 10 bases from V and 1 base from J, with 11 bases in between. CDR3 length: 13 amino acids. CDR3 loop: CATGLISNQPQHF. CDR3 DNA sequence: TGTGCCACCGGACTCATCAGCAATCAGCCCCAGCATTTT.

Here the CDR3 DNA reads TGTGCCAGCAGCAGGGACAGGGGGTCCACCGGGGAGCTGTTTTTT. It codes for CASSRDRGSTGELFF. The chain has TRBV27 and TRBJ2-2, with 11 nucleotides matching TRBD1. Unmatched junction bases numbered 4, after V lost 6 bases and J lost 4 bases. Germline assignment: CDR1 MNHEY and CDR2 SMNVEV (reference sequence). This CDR3 contains 15 residues.

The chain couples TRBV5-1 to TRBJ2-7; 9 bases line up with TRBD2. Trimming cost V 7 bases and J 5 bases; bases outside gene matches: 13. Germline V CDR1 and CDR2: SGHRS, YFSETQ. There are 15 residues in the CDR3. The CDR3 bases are TGCGCCAGCTCTCAGGTATCTAGCGGGACCAACGAGCAGTACTTC. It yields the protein CASSQVSSGTNEQYF.

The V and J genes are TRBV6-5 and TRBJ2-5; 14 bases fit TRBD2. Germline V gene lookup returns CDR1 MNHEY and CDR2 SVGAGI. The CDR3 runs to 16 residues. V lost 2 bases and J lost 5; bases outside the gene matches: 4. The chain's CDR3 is CASSYGLAGGRETQYF. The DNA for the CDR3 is TGTGCCAGCAGTTACGGACTAGCGGGAGGTCGGGAGACCCAGTACTTC.

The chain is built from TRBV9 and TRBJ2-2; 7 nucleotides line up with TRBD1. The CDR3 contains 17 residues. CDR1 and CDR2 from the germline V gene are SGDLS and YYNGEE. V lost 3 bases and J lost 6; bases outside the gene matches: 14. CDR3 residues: CASSEGAPWGAPGELFF. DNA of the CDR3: TGTGCCAGCAGCGAGGGGGCTCCATGGGGCGCCCCCGGGGAGCTGTTTTTT.

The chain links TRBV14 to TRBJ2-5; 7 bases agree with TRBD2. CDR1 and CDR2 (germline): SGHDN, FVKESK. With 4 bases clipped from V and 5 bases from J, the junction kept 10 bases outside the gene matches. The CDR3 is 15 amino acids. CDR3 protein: CASSLGGGLYETQYF. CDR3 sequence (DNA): TGTGCCAGCAGCCTCGGGGGAGGGTTGTATGAGACCCAGTACTTC.

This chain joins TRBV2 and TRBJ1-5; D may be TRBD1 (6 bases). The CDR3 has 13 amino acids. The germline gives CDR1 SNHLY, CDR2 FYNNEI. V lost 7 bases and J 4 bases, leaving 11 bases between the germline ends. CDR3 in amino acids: CASTQGQNQPQHF. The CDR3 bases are TGTGCCAGCACTCAAGGACAGAATCAGCCCCAGCATTTT.

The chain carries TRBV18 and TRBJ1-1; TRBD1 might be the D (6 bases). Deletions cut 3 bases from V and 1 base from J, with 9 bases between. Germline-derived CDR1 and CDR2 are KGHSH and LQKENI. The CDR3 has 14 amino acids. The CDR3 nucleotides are TGTGCCAGCTCACCCCGGGGACAGAACACTGAAGCTTTCTTT. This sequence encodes CASSPRGQNTEAFF.

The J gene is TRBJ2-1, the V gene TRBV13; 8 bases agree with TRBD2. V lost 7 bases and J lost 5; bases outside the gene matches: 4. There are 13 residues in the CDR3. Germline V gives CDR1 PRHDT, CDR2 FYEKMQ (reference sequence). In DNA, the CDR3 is TGTGCCAGCACCTCGGGGGGGGACAATGAGCAGTTCTTC. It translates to CASTSGGDNEQFF.

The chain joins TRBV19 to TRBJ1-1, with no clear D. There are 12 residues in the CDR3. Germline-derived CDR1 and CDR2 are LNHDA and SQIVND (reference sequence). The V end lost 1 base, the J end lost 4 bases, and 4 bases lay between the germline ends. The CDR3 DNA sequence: TGTGCCAGTAGTATAGGAAGCACTGAAGCTTTCTTT. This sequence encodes CASSIGSTEAFF. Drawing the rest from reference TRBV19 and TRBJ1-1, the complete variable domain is DGGITQSPKYLFRKEGQNVTLSCEQNLNHDAMYWYRQDPGQGLRLIYYSQIVNDFQKGDIAEGYSVSREKKESFPLTVTSAQKNPTAFYLCASSIGSTEAFFGQGTRLTVV.

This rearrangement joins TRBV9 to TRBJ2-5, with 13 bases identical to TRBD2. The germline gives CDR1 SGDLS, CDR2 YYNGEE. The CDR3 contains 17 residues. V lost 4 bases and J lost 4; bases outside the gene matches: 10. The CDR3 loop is CASSTGTSGITRETQYF. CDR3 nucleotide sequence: TGTGCCAGCAGCACCGGGACTAGCGGGATCACTAGAGAGACCCAGTACTTC.

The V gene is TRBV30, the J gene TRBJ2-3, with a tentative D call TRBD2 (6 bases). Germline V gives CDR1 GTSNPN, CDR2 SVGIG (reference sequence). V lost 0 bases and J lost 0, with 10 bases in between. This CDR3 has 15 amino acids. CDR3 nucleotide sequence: TGTGCCTGGAGTGTACACGGGAGTAGCACAGATACGCAGTATTTT. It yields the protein CAWSVHGSSTDTQYF.

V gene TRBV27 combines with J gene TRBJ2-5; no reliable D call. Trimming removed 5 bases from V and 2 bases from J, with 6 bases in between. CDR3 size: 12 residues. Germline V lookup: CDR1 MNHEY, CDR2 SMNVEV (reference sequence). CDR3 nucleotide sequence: TGTGCCAGCAGTGACCCACAAGAGACCCAGTACTTC. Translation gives CASSDPQETQYF.

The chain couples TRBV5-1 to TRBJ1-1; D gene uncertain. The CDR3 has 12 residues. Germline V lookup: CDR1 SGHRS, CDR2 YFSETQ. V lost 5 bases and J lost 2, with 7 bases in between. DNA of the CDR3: TGCGCCAGCAGAGGATATAACACTGAAGCTTTCTTT. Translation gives CASRGYNTEAFF.

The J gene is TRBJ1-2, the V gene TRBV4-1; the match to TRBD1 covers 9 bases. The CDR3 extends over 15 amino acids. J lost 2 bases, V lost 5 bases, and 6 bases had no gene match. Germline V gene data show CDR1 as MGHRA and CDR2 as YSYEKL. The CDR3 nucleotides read TGCGCCAGCAGCTACCTCACAGGGGGCAACTATGGCTACACCTTC. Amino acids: CASSYLTGGNYGYTF.

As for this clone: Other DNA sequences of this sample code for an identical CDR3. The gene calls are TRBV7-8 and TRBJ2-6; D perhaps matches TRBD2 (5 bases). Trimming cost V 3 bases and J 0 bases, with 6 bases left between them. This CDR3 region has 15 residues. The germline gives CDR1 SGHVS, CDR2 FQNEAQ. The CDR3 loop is CASSFGSSGANVLTF. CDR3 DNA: TGTGCCAGCAGCTTTGGGAGCTCTGGGGCCAACGTCCTGACTTTC.